Here is one TCR beta chain with its context. Assay used: immunoSEQ multiplex PCR; TCRdb lists only in-frame clones, some missing. There are about 21,000 clones in the sample; 65% to 90% occur only once, and roughly 1% lies in the top ten. The record originates from a study of T cell changes during pregnancy in multiple sclerosis. The V and J ends lost 4 bases and 5 bases, in that order; junction bases with no gene match: 8. This CDR3 contains 15 residues. Germline V gene lookup returns CDR1 LGHNA and CDR2 YNFKEQ. The chain joins TRBV4-2 to TRBJ1-5, with 7 nucleotides matching TRBD1. The sample consisted of CD4+ T cells from peripheral blood mononuclear cells, taken in the first trimester of pregnancy. The sequence was collected from a female donor in good health, enrolled as a control in a pregnancy study. The CDR3 DNA is TGTGCCAGCAGCCTTACGGGACAGAGAGATCAGCCCCAGCATTTT. Protein product: CASSLTGQRDQPQHF.